The table lists the clone carrying this TCR beta chain with many counts. Researchers took about 5.9 milliliters of peripheral blood at each of two time points. The CDR3 sequence is 14 residues long. Germline-derived CDR1 and CDR2 are MNHNS and SASEGT. Trimming took off 7 bases at V and 4 bases at J, with 16 bases between the two ends. Multiplex PCR, run in two rounds, amplified TCR beta CDR3 from genomic DNA. Primers specific to each TRBV and TRBJ gene drove first-round PCR. TCRdb re-called the multiplex PCR reads with MiXCR, one entry per CDR3 protein. The table has 50,000 or so distinct CDR3 sequences, roughly 35% seen once; the top ten hold just under 9.5%. This sample is part of a study of prognosis after radiotherapy for stage I lung cancer. Across the whole study: For radiotherapy, patients got SBRT split into 3 to 5 fractions, giving a biologically effective dose of at least 100 Gy.

This material consisted of PBMCs, taken before or after stereotactic body radiation therapy (not recorded which). The chain uses TRBV6-1 and TRBJ1-2; possible D gene TRBD1, 6 bases. The sequence came from a donor aged 50 or older with non-small cell lung cancer. CDR3 residues: CASKGGQRLYGYTF. The CDR3, as DNA: TGTGCCAGCAAAGGTGGACAGCGCCTCTATGGCTACACCTTC.